One and the same sample provided the 16 T cell receptor beta chains below, sequenced in a study of regulatory T cells in long-lasting Graves disease. Construction of the TCR beta libraries employed iRepertoire HTBI primers in conjunction with Arm-PCR of CDR3 regions. TCRdb ran MiXCR on the multiplex PCR reads and lists one entry per CDR3 protein. This repertoire shows under 250,000 distinct CDR3 sequences, approximately 18% found once; its top ten account for roughly 12%. This sample's time point: newly diagnosed GD, antithyroid drugs for less than 3 months. Preparation of the TCR library used RNA extracted from PBMCs. The same data also went into a second study, on T cells in Graves' hyperthyroidism and ophthalmopathy.

The sequenced sample was peripheral blood mononuclear cells (PBMCs), obtained at new diagnosis, from a patient treated with antithyroid drugs. These receptor sequences come from a woman under 40 with Graves disease.

This clonotype was seen more than once but under ten times. The chain employs TRBV5-1 and TRBJ1-1; D remains unclear. This CDR3 region has 13 residues. V was trimmed by 4 bases and J by 0 bases, leaving 7 bases between them. Germline-derived CDR1 and CDR2 are SGHRS and YFSETQ. The CDR3 spells CASSGSVNTEAFF. DNA for the CDR3: TGCGCCAGCAGCGGCTCTGTGAACACTGAAGCTTTCTTT. Together with reference TRBV5-1 and TRBJ1-1, the CDR3 gives the full variable domain: KAGVTQTPRYLIKTRGQQVTLSCSPISGHRSVSWYQQTPGQGLQFLFEYFSETQRNKGNFPGRFSGRQFSNSRSEMNVSTLELGDSALYLCASSGSVNTEAFFGQGTRLTVV.

The rearrangement uses TRBV5-5 and TRBJ2-7, with D possibly matching TRBD1 (5 bases). V dropped 4 bases and J dropped 6 bases, with 14 bases sitting between them. CDR3 length: 13 residues. Germline V lookup: CDR1 SGHKS, CDR2 YYEKEE (reference sequence). The chain's CDR3 is CASSRIQGGEQYF. For the CDR3, the DNA is TGTGCCAGCAGCCGAATCCAGGGCGGCGAGCAGTACTTC.

Turning to this clonotype: This sequence is one base from a far larger clone and is likely a read error. This rearrangement joins TRBV28 to TRBJ1-1; 8 bases align to TRBD1. CDR1 and CDR2 (germline): MDHEN, SYDVKM. The V gene end was trimmed by 3 bases and the J gene end by 1 base; junction bases not matched to a gene: 1. This CDR3 has 14 residues. CDR3 nucleotides: TGTGCCAGCAGTTTCGACAGGGGGAACACTGAAGCTTTCTTT. Translation: CASSFDRGNTEAFF.

This clonotype was observed at least ten times. The chain employs TRBV29-1 and TRBJ2-5, with a possible D match to TRBD2 (6 bases). V gave up 8 bases and J gave up 2 bases, with 9 bases separating them. The CDR3 spans 11 residues. Per the germline V gene, CDR1 is SQVTM and CDR2 is ANQGSEA. Here the CDR3 reads CSRGGQETQYF. CDR3 nucleotide sequence: TGCAGCCGGGGAGGACAAGAGACCCAGTACTTC.

As for this clonotype: At one of its ends the junction is not consistent with the germline gene, which may arise from a read error. The chain recombines TRBV7-8 with TRBJ1-4, with 10 nucleotides matching TRBD1. The length of the CDR3 is 16 residues. Germline V gene sequence: CDR1 SGHVS, CDR2 FQNEAQ. This chain's CDR3 is CASGLRTGGPNEKLFF. DNA for the CDR3: TGTGCCAGCGGCTTGCGGACAGGGGGACCTAATGAAAAACTGTTTTTT.

CDR3 bases: TGTGCCAGCAGCTTGGGTCTGGGGTTCAGCCCTCCACGTAACACCGGGGAGCTGTTTTTT. Residues: CASSLGLGFSPPRNTGELFF. V gene TRBV11-2 combines with J gene TRBJ2-2; the D is unclear. Per germline, CDR1 SGHAT and CDR2 FQNNGV. Trimming cost V 3 bases and J 2 bases, with 25 bases left between them. This CDR3 comprises 20 residues.

This clonotype was observed at least ten times. The rearrangement uses TRBV28 and TRBJ1-3, with TRBD1 matching over 7 bases. V trimming: 5 bases; J trimming: 2 bases; junction bases outside the gene matches: 3. Germline loops: CDR1 MDHEN, CDR2 SYDVKM. The length of the CDR3 is 14 residues. DNA for the CDR3: TGTGCCAGCAGTAAGACAGGGACTGGAAACACCATATATTTT. Protein product: CASSKTGTGNTIYF. The full variable domain, in which reference TRBV28 and TRBJ1-3 provide the parts outside the CDR3, is DVKVTQSSRYLVKRTGEKVFLECVQDMDHENMFWYRQDPGLGLRLIYFSYDVKMKEKGDIPEGYSVSREKKERFSLILESASTNQTSMYLCASSKTGTGNTIYFGEGSWLTVV.

This clonotype was recorded many times. This chain uses TRBV19 with TRBJ2-6; D not resolved. Germline V gene data show CDR1 as LNHDA and CDR2 as SQIVND (reference sequence). This CDR3 spans 15 amino acids. V was pared by 3 bases and J by 0 bases, with 6 bases between. The CDR3: CASSIKGSGANVLTF. CDR3 nucleotide sequence: TGTGCCAGTAGTATCAAGGGCTCTGGGGCCAACGTCCTGACTTTC.

This clonotype was recorded at least ten times. The genes are TRBV19 and TRBJ1-5; D possibly corresponds to TRBD1 (5 bases). Trimming took off 6 bases at V and 0 bases at J, with 18 bases between the two ends. The CDR3 is 17 residues long. The germline V gene has CDR1 LNHDA and CDR2 SQIVND (reference sequence). DNA of the CDR3: TGTGCCAGTAGAAGGGGACCTGACATCTATAGCAATCAGCCCCAGCATTTT. As protein: CASRRGPDIYSNQPQHF.

This clonotype was found many times. The CDR3: CSVARQNYGYTF. As DNA, the CDR3 is TGCAGCGTTGCCCGTCAGAACTATGGCTACACCTTC. J is TRBJ1-2 and V is TRBV29-1; D gene uncertain. Germline CDR1 is SQVTM and CDR2 is ANQGSEA. V dropped 4 bases and J dropped 2 bases, with 8 bases sitting between them. CDR3 length: 12 amino acids.

This clonotype has a count of ten or more. This chain links TRBV6-2 or TRBV6-3 with TRBJ2-3; D might be TRBD2 (6 bases). Trimming took 0 bases from V and 2 from J, leaving 12 bases between them. Germline V gene lookup returns CDR1 MNHEY and CDR2 SVGEGT. The CDR3 totals 16 residues. CDR3 sequence: CASSYSTAGYTDTQYF. The CDR3 DNA reads TGTGCCAGCAGTTACTCGACGGCGGGGTACACAGATACGCAGTATTTT.

Note on this clonotype: In this CDR3 the conserved last residue, phenylalanine or tryptophan, is missing, so a read error is likely. The chain recombines TRBV3-1 with TRBJ2-5; 7 positions match TRBD2. The CDR3 length is 14 residues. Trimming took 4 bases from V and 8 from J; bases not matched to a gene: 10. Germline V gene sequence: CDR1 LGHDT, CDR2 YNNKEL (reference sequence). The CDR3 sequence: CASSLRAGADTQYC. The CDR3 nucleotides read TGTGCCAGCAGCCTTCGGGCGGGAGCAGACACCCAGTACTGC.

There are a few counts of this clonotype. The chain is built from TRBV10-3 and TRBJ2-3, with D unresolved. Germline CDR1 ENHRY, CDR2 SYGVKD. The CDR3 is made up of 17 amino acids. V was cut by 0 bases and J by 0 bases, with 13 bases left in between. CDR3 residues: CAISESLGPLSTDTQYF. The CDR3 region has the DNA TGTGCCATCAGTGAGTCTTTAGGGCCACTCAGCACAGATACGCAGTATTTT.

This clonotype was found a few times. This chain uses TRBV5-4 with TRBJ2-7; D remains unclear. With 6 bases removed from V and 2 bases from J, the gap between germline ends came to 15 bases. The CDR3 is made up of 14 amino acids. Per the germline V gene, CDR1 is SGHNT and CDR2 is YYREEE (reference sequence). The CDR3 loop is CASNPGPGTYEQYF. The CDR3 bases are TGTGCCAGCAACCCGGGCCCCGGCACCTACGAGCAGTACTTC.

Notes on this clonotype: This may arise from a read error, as a much more abundant clone is one base away. The chain is built from TRBV11-2 and TRBJ2-2; TRBD2 aligns across 7 bases. Germline values: CDR1 SGHAT, CDR2 FQNNGV. There are 16 residues in the CDR3. CDR3 bases: TGTGCCAACAGCACTCGGACCCAGCGGGGCGCCGGGGAGCTGTTTTTT. This encodes CANSTRTQRGAGELFF.

Ten or more counts support this clonotype. This chain joins TRBV5-1 and TRBJ1-2, with 12 positions matching TRBD1. Trimming cost V 4 bases and J 2 bases; bases outside gene matches: 9. This CDR3 region has 17 residues. CDR1 is SGHRS, CDR2 YFSETQ, per germline. CDR3 residues: CASSQPGQGAPNYGYTF. The DNA for the CDR3 is TGCGCCAGCAGCCAACCGGGACAGGGGGCTCCAAACTATGGCTACACCTTC.